The entry below describes one T cell receptor beta chain. What it recognizes is unknown. The V and J ends lost 7 bases and 1 base, in that order; junction bases with no gene match: 2. The CDR3 consists of 14 residues. CDR1 GTSNPN and CDR2 SVGIG come from the germline V gene (reference sequence). This sample is drawn from a study of CD8 T cells in ankylosing spondylitis. MiXCR, run by TCRdb on the 5' RACE reads, gives a single entry per CDR3 protein. The repertoire includes more than 250,000 distinct CDR3 sequences, 7.5% to 9% of them detected once, and 13% to 15% sits in the top ten. Study findings and constraints: A TCR beta motif made of several highly homologous variants seemed typical of ankylosing spondylitis blood.

The rearrangement uses TRBV30 and TRBJ2-2, with TRBD2 matching over 11 bases. The clonotype originates from a male donor with ankylosing spondylitis. Sequencing was done on a sample of blood, either unsorted or a sorted T cell fraction (not recorded which). As DNA, the CDR3 is TGTGCCTATCTAGCGGGAGGGAACACCGGGGAGCTGTTTTTT. Translation gives CAYLAGGNTGELFF. Full variable domain (remainder filled in from reference TRBV30 and TRBJ2-2): SQTIHQWPATLVQPVGSPLSLECTVEGTSNPNLYWYRQAAGRGLQLLFYSVGIGQISSEVPQNLSASRPQDRQFILSSKKLLLSDSGFYLCAYLAGGNTGELFFGEGSRLTVL.